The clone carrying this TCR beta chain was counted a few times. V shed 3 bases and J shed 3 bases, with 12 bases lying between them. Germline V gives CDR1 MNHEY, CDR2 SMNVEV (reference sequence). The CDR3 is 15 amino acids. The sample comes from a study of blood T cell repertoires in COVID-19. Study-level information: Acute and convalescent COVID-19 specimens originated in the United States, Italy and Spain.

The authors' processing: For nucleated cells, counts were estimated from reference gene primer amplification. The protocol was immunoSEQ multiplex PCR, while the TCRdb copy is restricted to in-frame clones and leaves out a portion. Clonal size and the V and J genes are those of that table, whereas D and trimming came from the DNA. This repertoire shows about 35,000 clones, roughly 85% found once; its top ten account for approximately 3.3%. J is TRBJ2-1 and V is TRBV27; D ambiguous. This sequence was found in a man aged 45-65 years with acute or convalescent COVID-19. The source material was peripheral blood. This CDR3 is CASSFGQDYYNEQFF. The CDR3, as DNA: TGTGCCAGCAGTTTTGGGCAGGATTACTACAATGAGCAGTTCTTC.